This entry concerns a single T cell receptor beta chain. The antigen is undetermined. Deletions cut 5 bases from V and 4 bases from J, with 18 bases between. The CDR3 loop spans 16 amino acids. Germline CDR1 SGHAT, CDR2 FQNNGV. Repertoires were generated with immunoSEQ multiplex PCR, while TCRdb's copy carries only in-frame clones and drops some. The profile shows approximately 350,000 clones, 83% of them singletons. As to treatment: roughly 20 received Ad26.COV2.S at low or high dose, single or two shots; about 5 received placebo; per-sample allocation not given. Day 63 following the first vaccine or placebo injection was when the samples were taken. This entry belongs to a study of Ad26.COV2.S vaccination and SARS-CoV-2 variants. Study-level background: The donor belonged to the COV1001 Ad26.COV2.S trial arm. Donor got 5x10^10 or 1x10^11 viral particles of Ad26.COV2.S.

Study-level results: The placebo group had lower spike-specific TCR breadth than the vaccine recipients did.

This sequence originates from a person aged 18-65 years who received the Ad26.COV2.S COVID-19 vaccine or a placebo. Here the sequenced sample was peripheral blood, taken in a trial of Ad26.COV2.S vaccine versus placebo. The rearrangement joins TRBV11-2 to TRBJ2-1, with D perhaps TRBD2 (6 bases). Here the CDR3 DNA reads TGTGCCAGCAGCCCGAAAGTTAGGACTACTTACAATGAGCAGTTCTTC. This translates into CASSPKVRTTYNEQFF.